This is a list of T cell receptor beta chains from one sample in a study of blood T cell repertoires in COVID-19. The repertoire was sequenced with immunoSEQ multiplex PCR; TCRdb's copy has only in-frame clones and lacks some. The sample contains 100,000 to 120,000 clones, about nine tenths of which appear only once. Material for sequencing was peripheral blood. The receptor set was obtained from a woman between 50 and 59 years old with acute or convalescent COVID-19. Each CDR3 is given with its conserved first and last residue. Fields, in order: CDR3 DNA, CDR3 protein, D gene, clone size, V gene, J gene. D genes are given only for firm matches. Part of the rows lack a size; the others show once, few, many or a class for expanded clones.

TGTGCCAGCAGCTTAGCACAAGGGGAGGTATTCTTC	CASSLAQGEVFF	.	.	TRBV7-6	TRBJ2-1
TGCGCCAGCAGCTTGGCCGAAGCCACAGGGTGGGTGACTGAAGCTTTCTTT	CASSLAEATGWVTEAFF	.	.	TRBV5-1	TRBJ1-1
TGTGCCTGGAGCGTGGGCAGGGGCTATGAAAAACTGTTTTTT	CAWSVGRGYEKLFF	.	.	TRBV30	TRBJ1-4
TGTGCCAGCAGCCCCTGGGAGGGCGGCTACACCTTC	CASSPWEGGYTF	.	.	TRBV3-1/TRBV3-2	TRBJ1-2
TGTGCCAGCAGCACATTTCTAGCGGGGGGGGAAAATGAGCAGTTCTTC	CASSTFLAGGENEQFF	TRBD2	.	TRBV25-1	TRBJ2-1
TGCGCCAGCAGCCAAGATCTGAGGAGCTACGAGCAGTACTTC	CASSQDLRSYEQYF	.	once	TRBV4-3	TRBJ2-7
TGTGCCTGGAGTACTGGACAGGGGGCAGCTGGCTACACCTTC	CAWSTGQGAAGYTF	TRBD1	.	TRBV30	TRBJ1-2
TGTGCCAGTAGTATATCGGTTGAAGCTTTCTTT	CASSISVEAFF	.	.	TRBV19	TRBJ1-1
TGTGCCAGCAGACCAAGACTAGCGGGACTTCCACGGGTTTTGTACGAGCAGTACTTC	CASRPRLAGLPRVLYEQYF	TRBD2	.	TRBV28	TRBJ2-7
TGTGCCAGCAGCTCGCTAGCGGGAGCCATCAATGAGCAGTTCTTC	CASSSLAGAINEQFF	TRBD2	.	TRBV11-1	TRBJ2-1
TGTGCCTGGAGTCCGGGGGCAGATACGCAGTATTTT	CAWSPGADTQYF	.	.	TRBV30	TRBJ2-3
TGTGCCAGCAGTTTGGGGGGCTCTGGAAACACCATATATTTT	CASSLGGSGNTIYF	.	.	TRBV7-9	TRBJ1-3
TGCGCCAGCAGTTCTCACAGGGGGCAGTCCGGGGAGCTGTTTTTT	CASSSHRGQSGELFF	TRBD1	.	TRBV5-1	TRBJ2-2
TGTGCCAGCAGCTCGGGACAGAGCTCTGGAAACACCATATATTTT	CASSSGQSSGNTIYF	TRBD1	once	TRBV5-4	TRBJ1-3
TGTGCCAGCACGCTTAAGACAGGGATGGGGTATTTT	CASTLKTGMGYF	TRBD1	.	TRBV28	TRBJ2-3
TGTGCCACCAGTGATTTGAGACGCGGCAATGAGCAGTTCTTC	CATSDLRRGNEQFF	.	.	TRBV24-1	TRBJ2-1
TGTGCTAGCAGCTTAGGGGGGACTTTGACCCAAGAGACCCAGTACTTC	CASSLGGTLTQETQYF	.	.	TRBV7-7	TRBJ2-5
TGCGCCAGCAGCCAAGAAAGGGGGGGCCAATATACGCAGTATTTT	CASSQERGGQYTQYF	.	.	TRBV4-1	TRBJ2-3
TGTGCCAGCAGTTTTACAGGGGATCAGCCCCAGCATTTT	CASSFTGDQPQHF	TRBD1	.	TRBV28	TRBJ1-5
TGTGCCAGCAGTCTGCCATACAGTGGAGCTTTCTTT	CASSLPYSGAFF	.	.	TRBV7-9	TRBJ1-1
TGTGCCAGCAGTTCCGGGGACAGTCCTTACAATGAGCAGTTCTTC	CASSSGDSPYNEQFF	TRBD1	.	TRBV27	TRBJ2-1
TGTGCCAGCAGATTAGACAGGCTGAGCACAGATACGCAGTATTTT	CASRLDRLSTDTQYF	.	.	TRBV6-5	TRBJ2-3
TGCGCCAGCAGCCAAGCAAGGGGATCGGACACCGGGGAGCTGTTTTTT	CASSQARGSDTGELFF	.	.	TRBV4-3	TRBJ2-2
TGTGCCACCGTATCGGGGAGCTCCTACAATGAGCAGTTCTTC	CATVSGSSYNEQFF	.	once	TRBV28	TRBJ2-1
TGTGCCAGCAGCTACCGGACAGGTTTTGCCGGGGAGCTGTTTTTT	CASSYRTGFAGELFF	TRBD1	.	TRBV7-2	TRBJ2-2
TGTGCCAGCAGCGTAGCCCCGGGAGGTCCGAATGAAAAACTGTTTTTT	CASSVAPGGPNEKLFF	.	few	TRBV9	TRBJ1-4
TGTGCCAGCAGTTACTCGTGGACTACTCGGTCCGGGGAGCTGTTTTTT	CASSYSWTTRSGELFF	.	.	TRBV6-5	TRBJ2-2
TGTGCCAGTAGTACCGGGACAGGGGGCTGGAATGAGCAGTTCTTC	CASSTGTGGWNEQFF	TRBD1	.	TRBV19	TRBJ2-1
TGTGCCAGCAGCTTTGGGGGGACAGGGGTCCGCGAGCAGTACTTC	CASSFGGTGVREQYF	TRBD1	.	TRBV5-8	TRBJ2-7
TGCGCCAGCAGCTCGGACAGGGTTAACGCCGGGGAGCTGTTTTTT	CASSSDRVNAGELFF	TRBD1	.	TRBV5-1	TRBJ2-2
TGCGCCAGCGAAGGAGGAGACAGGGGAAGGAACACTGAAGCTTTCTTT	CASEGGDRGRNTEAFF	TRBD1	.	TRBV10-2	TRBJ1-1
TGTGCCAGCAGCTTAGTCCAGCCAGGTGGTTTGTTCTTC	CASSLVQPGGLFF	.	.	TRBV11-2	TRBJ2-1
TGTGCCAGCAGCTTAGAAGGGGTATATGGCTACACCTTC	CASSLEGVYGYTF	.	.	TRBV7-9	TRBJ1-2
TGTGCCAGCAGTACTATTAGGACAGGGGTAATGAACACTGAAGCTTTCTTT	CASSTIRTGVMNTEAFF	TRBD1	.	TRBV2	TRBJ1-1
TGTGCCAGCAAGACAGGGGGAGGTTTATTTGAGACCCAGTACTTC	CASKTGGGLFETQYF	TRBD1	.	TRBV27	TRBJ2-5
TGTGCCACCGGTAGAAATAGAGAAATGAACACTGAAGCTTTCTTT	CATGRNREMNTEAFF	.	.	TRBV10-3	TRBJ1-1
TGTGCCAGCAGTTCCAGGGGTGGAGGCAATCAGCCCCAGCATTTT	CASSSRGGGNQPQHF	.	.	TRBV7-2	TRBJ1-5
TGTGCTAGCAGCTTGGGACAATTGGAGGCCCAGTACTTC	CASSLGQLEAQYF	.	.	TRBV7-7	TRBJ2-5
TGTGCCAGCAGGACAGGGGGCGGGGGCTACACCTTC	CASRTGGGGYTF	TRBD1	.	TRBV28	TRBJ1-2
TGTGCCAGCAGCTTGGGGGGTCCCAGGGAAAACACCATATATTTT	CASSLGGPRENTIYF	.	.	TRBV5-6	TRBJ1-3
TGTGCCAGCAGCTTCACAGGAAACAATCAGCCCCAGCATTTT	CASSFTGNNQPQHF	.	.	TRBV5-6	TRBJ1-5
TGTGCCAGCGCTGGAGGGGAGTTTAGCGGGCCTTACAATGAGCAGTTCTTC	CASAGGEFSGPYNEQFF	TRBD2	.	TRBV7-8	TRBJ2-1
TGTGCCATCAGTGAGCCTTGGAGTATGAACACTGAAGCTTTCTTT	CAISEPWSMNTEAFF	.	.	TRBV10-3	TRBJ1-1
TGCAGTGCTAGTCCCCAGGGGGCAGCTTTCTTT	CSASPQGAAFF	TRBD1	once	TRBV20-1	TRBJ1-1
TGTGCCAGCAGCTCACGGGACAGCCCCTACGAGCAGTACTTC	CASSSRDSPYEQYF	.	.	TRBV21-1	TRBJ2-7